This TCR beta chain was profiled in a study of control samples from healthy donors and cancer patients. The CDR3 totals 17 residues. In germline, CDR1 is SGHAT, CDR2 FQNNGV. The V end was cut by 2 bases, the J end by 2 bases, with 17 bases between. Produced via immunoSEQ multiplex PCR; TCRdb's table is partial and in-frame only. The data show some 74,000 clones, with 65% to 85% seen just once and 15% to 19% held by the top ten. The receptor was derived from a man between 60 and 75 years old in good health. The V call is TRBV11-2, the J call TRBJ2-3; no clear D. The specimen was blood. The CDR3 is CASSLTSLKGITDTQYF. The CDR3 bases are TGTGCCAGCAGCTTAACCAGCCTTAAGGGTATCACAGATACGCAGTATTTT.